The clone carrying this T cell receptor (beta chain) was seen more than once but under ten times. Trimming removed 5 bases at V and 7 bases at J, with 12 bases between. Per germline, CDR1 SEHNR and CDR2 FQNEAQ (reference sequence). There are 14 residues in the CDR3. The sample belongs to a study of identical twins. In TCRdb, the 5' RACE reads were re-called with MiXCR into one record per CDR3 protein. The data show roughly 720,000 distinct CDR3 sequences, 18% seen once. The same data also went into a second study, on T cells expressing NK-cell markers. That source reports: Cells sorted as CD3+CD56+NKG2C+, CD3+CD56+NKG2C- and CD3+CD56-NKG2C+ T cells supplied the TCR beta repertoires.

This TCR was recovered from a woman between 18 and 30 years old in good health. This chain links TRBV7-9 with TRBJ1-6; maybe TRBD1 (6 bases). Input material: PBMCs. The CDR3 DNA is TGTGCCAGCAGCGATTGGACAGCCAATTCACCCCTCCACTTT. Protein: CASSDWTANSPLHF.